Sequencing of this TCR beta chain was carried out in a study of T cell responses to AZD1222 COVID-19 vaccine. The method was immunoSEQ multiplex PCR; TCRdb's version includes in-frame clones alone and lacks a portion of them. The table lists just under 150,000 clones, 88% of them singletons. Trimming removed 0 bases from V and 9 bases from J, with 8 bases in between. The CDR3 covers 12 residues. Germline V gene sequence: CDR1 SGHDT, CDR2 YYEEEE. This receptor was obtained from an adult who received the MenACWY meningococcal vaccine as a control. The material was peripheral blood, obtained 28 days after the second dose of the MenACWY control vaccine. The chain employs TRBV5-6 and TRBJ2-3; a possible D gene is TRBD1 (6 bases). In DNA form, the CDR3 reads TGTGCCAGCAGCTTGGCGCAGGGGACGCAGTATTTT. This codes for CASSLAQGTQYF.